This is a list of T cell receptor beta chains from one sample in a study of blood T cell repertoires in COVID-19. Profiled with immunoSEQ multiplex PCR; TCRdb holds only in-frame clones, not every one. This sample has hundreds of thousands of clones, with about 80% found just once. Sequences were obtained from peripheral blood. These receptors all come from a woman older than 75 with acute or convalescent COVID-19. The CDR3 runs from the conserved cysteine through the conserved F or W. The D gene is left open where the match is weak. Clone sizes are given selectively: once, few, many, or a class where the clone is expanded.

.	TRBV10-3	TRBD2	TRBJ2-5	TGTGCCATCAGTGATTGGTCTAGCGGGGAGACGGAGACCCAGTACTTC	CAISDWSSGETETQYF
few	TRBV28	.	TRBJ1-2	TGTGCCACCGTAGTTGGGGGCGCGGAAAAAAACTATGGCTACACCTTC	CATVVGGAEKNYGYTF
.	TRBV7-2	TRBD2	TRBJ2-7	TGTGCCAGCAGCTTAGGGGGACTAGCGGGAGGGTCCTACGAGCAGTACTTC	CASSLGGLAGGSYEQYF
few	TRBV4-3	.	TRBJ2-3	TGCGCCAGCAGCCATGTACTGTACACAGATACGCAGTATTTT	CASSHVLYTDTQYF
once	TRBV19	.	TRBJ2-1	TGTGCCAGTCAAGGGGGGGGGAGCTCCTACAATGAGCAGTTCTTC	CASQGGGSSYNEQFF
.	TRBV7-8	.	TRBJ1-2	TGTGCCAGCAGCTTAGATGGACAATTAGGCTATGGCTACACCTTC	CASSLDGQLGYGYTF
.	TRBV6-5	TRBD2	TRBJ2-5	TGTGCCAGCGGGGGGGGTGAGACCCAGTACTTC	CASGGGETQYF
.	TRBV6-2/TRBV6-3	.	TRBJ1-1	TGTGCCAGCAGCCCCGCCCGGACAGACCAGAACACTGAAGCTTTCTTT	CASSPARTDQNTEAFF
.	TRBV5-1	.	TRBJ1-6	TGCGCCAGCAGCTTGGGGCCGGGGGTCTATAATTCACCCCTCCACTTT	CASSLGPGVYNSPLHF
.	TRBV4-2	.	TRBJ1-2	TGTGCCAGCAGCCAAAAATCGGCGCAGGCCCCCTATGGCTACACCTTC	CASSQKSAQAPYGYTF
.	TRBV7-6	.	TRBJ2-3	TGTGCCAGCAGCTCCTATCAGGAGGGCACAGATACGCAGTATTTT	CASSSYQEGTDTQYF
.	TRBV6-6	TRBD1	TRBJ2-4	TGTGCCAGCAGTTACTCGGGACAGGGTGGCAAAAACATTCAGTACTTC	CASSYSGQGGKNIQYF
once	TRBV28	TRBD2	TRBJ2-2	TGTGCCAGCAGCCCCAGCGGGAGCGGGAAAACCGGGGAGCTGTTTTTT	CASSPSGSGKTGELFF
.	TRBV16	TRBD2	TRBJ2-7	TGTGCCAGCAGCCAATGGACTAGCGGCTACGAGCAGTACTTC	CASSQWTSGYEQYF
.	TRBV6-5	TRBD2	TRBJ2-7	TGTGCCAGCAGTTACTCGACTAGCGGGAGTCGCCACGAGCAGTACTTC	CASSYSTSGSRHEQYF
.	TRBV28	TRBD1	TRBJ2-7	TGTGCCAGCAGTCGAAACAGGGGATGGCAGTACGAGCAGTACTTC	CASSRNRGWQYEQYF
.	TRBV7-8	TRBD1	TRBJ1-2	TGTGCCAGCAGCTTAATGACAGGGGCAAACTATGGCTACACCTTC	CASSLMTGANYGYTF
.	TRBV9	.	TRBJ1-1	TGTGCCAGCAGCGTAGCAGGGGATACTGACACTGAAGCTTTCTTT	CASSVAGDTDTEAFF
.	TRBV6-5	.	TRBJ1-5	TGTGCCAGCAGCCGACAGGTCCAGCATTTT	CASSRQVQHF
.	TRBV7-3	.	TRBJ1-1	TGTGCCAGCAGCTTATTGGGACATGGGAGCACTGAAGCTTTCTTT	CASSLLGHGSTEAFF
.	TRBV9	TRBD1	TRBJ1-2	TGTGCCAGCACCACGCTCCCCGGGACAGGGTATGGCTACACCTTC	CASTTLPGTGYGYTF
.	TRBV5-1	.	TRBJ2-7	TGCGCCAGCAGCTTGTCGGGTAGGGGTGGGGAAGAGCAGTACTTC	CASSLSGRGGEEQYF
.	TRBV6-4	.	TRBJ1-5	TGTGCCAGCAGTGGTGGGCCACTTCCCAAATATTTT	CASSGGPLPKYF
.	TRBV7-2	.	TRBJ1-3	TGTGCCAGCAGCCTTCTACAGAGCATCTCTGGAAACACCATATATTTT	CASSLLQSISGNTIYF
.	TRBV4-1	TRBD1	TRBJ2-1	TGCGCCAGCAGCCAAGATCATTCCCAGGGGGCCTCCTACAATGAGCAGTTCTTC	CASSQDHSQGASYNEQFF
.	TRBV13	TRBD1	TRBJ1-1	TGTGCCAGCAGCTCCCGTCGACAGGGGAGAGGGACTGAAGCTTTCTTT	CASSSRRQGRGTEAFF
.	TRBV6-2/TRBV6-3	TRBD2	TRBJ2-1	TGTGCCAGCAGTTACCCAAGCGGGAGTGGCAATGAGCAGTTCTTC	CASSYPSGSGNEQFF
.	TRBV14	.	TRBJ2-7	TGTGCCAGCAGCCATGGGGACATGCGCTCCTACGAGCAGTACTTC	CASSHGDMRSYEQYF
.	TRBV9	.	TRBJ2-2	TGTGCCACCAACCGGGACTCGAACACCGGGGAGCTGTTTTTT	CATNRDSNTGELFF
few	TRBV12-3/TRBV12-4	.	TRBJ1-2	TGTGCCAGCAGTCCTACAGGGTACGGCTACACCTTC	CASSPTGYGYTF
.	TRBV6-6	TRBD1	TRBJ1-1	TGTGCCAGCAGTCGACAGGGGTGGAACACTGAAGCTTTCTTT	CASSRQGWNTEAFF
.	TRBV7-3	TRBD1	TRBJ2-3	TGTGCCAGCAGCGCCGGGACAGGGGAGACAGATACGCAGTATTTT	CASSAGTGETDTQYF
.	TRBV5-5	.	TRBJ2-1	TGTGCCAGCAGCTTGGGACAGGCCTACAATGAGCAGTTCTTC	CASSLGQAYNEQFF
.	TRBV11-2	.	TRBJ2-5	TGTGCCAGCAGCTTAGTAGCGGAAGGCGGAGAGACCCAGTACTTC	CASSLVAEGGETQYF
.	TRBV24-1	TRBD2	TRBJ2-1	TGTGCCACCAGTGGTTCAGGTTCTAGCGGGGGGTTGGACAATGAGCAGTTCTTC	CATSGSGSSGGLDNEQFF
.	TRBV5-1	TRBD2	TRBJ2-2	TGCGCCAGCACCTACTTAGCGGGAGGGCCCGGGGTCACCGGGGAGCTGTTTTTT	CASTYLAGGPGVTGELFF
.	TRBV18	.	TRBJ1-3	TGTGCCAGCTCGGAGAAAAGAAACACCATATATTTT	CASSEKRNTIYF
.	TRBV7-9	.	TRBJ1-4	TGTGCCAGCAGCTTAGCGCTTAATCAGGGTTCTCCTGAAAAACTGTTTTTT	CASSLALNQGSPEKLFF
few	TRBV5-1	TRBD2	TRBJ2-1	TGCGCCAGCAGCGCGGGACTAGGTGGTATCGGGGCCAATGAGCAGTTCTTC	CASSAGLGGIGANEQFF
.	TRBV5-6	.	TRBJ1-2	TGTGCCAGCAGACCCCCAGGGAACGGCTACACCTTC	CASRPPGNGYTF
.	TRBV7-6	TRBD1	TRBJ1-3	TGTGCCAGCAGCTTCCAGCCGGGACAGATAAACACCATATATTTT	CASSFQPGQINTIYF
.	TRBV11-2	TRBD2	TRBJ2-7	TGTGCCAGCAGCCGAGGGACTAGCGGCTCCTACGAGCAGTACTTC	CASSRGTSGSYEQYF
.	TRBV9	TRBD1	TRBJ1-2	TGTGCCAGCAGCGTAGATGGACAGGGGGCGAGGGTCCTCTATGGCTACACCTTC	CASSVDGQGARVLYGYTF
.	TRBV19	.	TRBJ1-2	TGTGCCAGTAGTATCGGGTTTGGCTACACCTTC	CASSIGFGYTF
.	TRBV30	TRBD1	TRBJ2-7	TGTGCCTGGAGTCCTGGCAGGGGGTACGAGCAGTACTTC	CAWSPGRGYEQYF
.	TRBV18	TRBD2	TRBJ2-7	TGTGCCAGCTCACCAGTCGCGGGAGGATCGTCCGAGCAGTACTTC	CASSPVAGGSSEQYF
.	TRBV25-1	TRBD1	TRBJ1-2	TGTGCCAGCTCCGAGGGGGCCGGCTACACCTTC	CASSEGAGYTF
.	TRBV12-3/TRBV12-4	TRBD1	TRBJ1-1	TGTGCCAGCAGGACGACAGGGGGCACTGAAGCTTTCTTT	CASRTTGGTEAFF
.	TRBV5-1	TRBD1	TRBJ1-1	TGCGCCAGCAGCATGAGACAGGGGGCGACTAGGACTGAAGCTTTCTTT	CASSMRQGATRTEAFF
.	TRBV5-5	.	TRBJ1-2	TGTGCCAGCAGCTGGGGGGGTAATGCGAATGGCTACACCTTC	CASSWGGNANGYTF
.	TRBV28	TRBD2	TRBJ2-1	TGTGCCAGCAGTACTGGCGGGAGCGCCTACAATGAGCAGTTCTTC	CASSTGGSAYNEQFF
.	TRBV2	TRBD1	TRBJ1-5	TGTGCCAGCAGTCAGACAGGGACTAATCAGCCCCAGCATTTT	CASSQTGTNQPQHF
.	TRBV5-5	.	TRBJ1-1	TGTGCCAGCAGCTTGACAGTTAACACTGAAGCTTTCTTT	CASSLTVNTEAFF